The rows below give T cell receptor beta chains drawn from one sample of a study of blood T cell repertoires in COVID-19. The table came from immunoSEQ multiplex PCR; TCRdb's copy has only in-frame clones and leaves some out. The profile covers hundreds of thousands of clones, with roughly 89% appearing a single time and roughly 16% taken by the ten largest. The sample was PBMCs or T cells enriched from blood (not recorded which). The source is a man aged 25 to 40 who had been exposed to COVID-19. The CDR3 runs from the conserved cysteine through the conserved F or W. Each record gives: clone size, J gene, V gene, D gene, CDR3 protein, CDR3 DNA. A D gene is named only where the DNA matches it firmly. Rows may omit the clone size; those that give it use once, few, many or a size class.

. | TRBJ2-1 | TRBV10-2 | TRBD2 | CASSDSQRGGYNEQFF | TGCGCCAGCAGTGATTCGCAGCGGGGGGGGTACAATGAGCAGTTCTTC
. | TRBJ2-1 | TRBV7-6 | TRBD1 | CASSSNQMDREVETYNEQFF | TGTGCCAGCAGCTCAAACCAAATGGACAGGGAGGTAGAGACCTACAATGAGCAGTTCTTC
. | TRBJ2-5 | TRBV19 | . | CASSAVEETQYF | TGTGCCAGCTCGGCGGTGGAAGAGACCCAGTACTTC
. | TRBJ2-3 | TRBV9 | TRBD2 | CASSVDGGATDTQYF | TGTGCCAGCAGCGTAGACGGGGGGGCCACCGATACGCAGTATTTT
. | TRBJ1-4 | TRBV5-6 | . | CASSSRGTNEKLFF | TGTGCCAGCAGCTCCAGGGGCACTAATGAAAAACTGTTTTTT
. | TRBJ1-2 | TRBV5-1 | . | CASRYPGEGGYTF | TGCGCCAGCAGGTACCCAGGGGAAGGGGGCTACACCTTC
. | TRBJ1-5 | TRBV6-5 | . | CASSNPSRNQPQHF | TGTGCCAGCAGTAATCCTAGCCGCAATCAGCCCCAGCATTTT
few | TRBJ2-5 | TRBV5-4 | . | CASSSDGGGWETQYF | TGTGCCAGCAGTTCTGACGGGGGTGGTTGGGAGACCCAGTACTTC
few | TRBJ1-1 | TRBV15 | . | CATSTGRVAEAFF | TGTGCCACCAGTACCGGGAGGGTAGCTGAAGCTTTCTTT
. | TRBJ1-3 | TRBV5-5 | . | CASSPPGLLLGDSGNTIYF | TGTGCCAGCAGCCCACCGGGACTCTTACTTGGCGACTCTGGAAACACCATATATTTT
. | TRBJ1-6 | TRBV6-4 | . | CASSDSHHIPDYNSPLHF | TGTGCCAGCAGTGACTCTCATCATATTCCAGATTATAATTCACCCCTCCACTTT
. | TRBJ2-3 | TRBV19 | . | CASSISGRGDTQYF | TGTGCCAGTAGTATATCGGGGAGGGGGGATACGCAGTATTTT